This T cell receptor beta chain is from a study of CD8+ T cells in alopecia areata. The CDR3 is 18 amino acids. The trim removed 6 bases at V and 0 bases at J, leaving 9 bases unmatched. Germline loops: CDR1 MDHEN, CDR2 SYDVKM. Reverse transcription of extracted RNA yielded cDNA, which provided the sequencing template. The repertoire was sequenced with immunoSEQ multiplex PCR; TCRdb's copy has only in-frame clones and lacks some. The table includes 60,000 to 85,000 clones, around 61% detected once. Regarding treatment: oral pan-JAK inhibitor, 5-10 mg twice daily. Worth noting for this clone: Its specificity is not known.

Study results and limitations: Many expanded lesional clones remained in scalp and blood on tofacitinib.

The clonotype was recovered from a human donor with alopecia areata. Sequencing was performed on CD8+ T cells sorted from blood, taken at week 24, from a patient treated with tofacitinib. The chain joins TRBV28 to TRBJ2-6, with 9 bases matching TRBD1. DNA of the CDR3: TGTGCCAGCAGCCTACCGGGACAGGGTTTCTCTGGGGCCAACGTCCTGACTTTC. It yields the protein CASSLPGQGFSGANVLTF. Supplemented by reference TRBV28 and TRBJ2-6, the full variable domain reads DVKVTQSSRYLVKRTGEKVFLECVQDMDHENMFWYRQDPGLGLRLIYFSYDVKMKEKGDIPEGYSVSREKKERFSLILESASTNQTSMYLCASSLPGQGFSGANVLTFGAGSRLTVL.